This paragraph reports one T cell receptor (beta chain). What it binds is not known. One end of the junction varies from germline; a read error may be responsible. TCRdb ran MiXCR on the reads and lists one entry per CDR3 protein. The table shows about 460,000 distinct CDR3 sequences, with approximately 10% occurring only once. The sample is drawn from a study of T cell repertoires in cytomegalovirus infection. In the study overall: Indicated by public TCR beta signatures were CMV infection and matching HLA type.

General study points: Identification of carriers of CMV plus the relevant HLA was achieved through cumulative public TCR beta family frequency.

The CDR3 runs to 12 residues. Germline loops: CDR1 SGHNT, CDR2 YYREEE (reference sequence). The receptor was isolated from a human donor in good health (CMV status not recorded). Some clones in this sample may be carry-over from other donors' samples. The rearrangement joins TRBV5-4 to TRBJ2-7; D is perhaps TRBD1 (6 bases). The sample taken for sequencing was PBMCs. The chain's CDR3 is CASSRGGYEQHF. The CDR3 DNA is TGTGCCAGCAGCCGAGGGGGATACGAGCAGCACTTC. Looking up the rest from reference TRBV5-4 and TRBJ2-7 gives the full variable domain: ETGVTQSPTHLIKTRGQQVTLRCSSQSGHNTVSWYQQALGQGPQFIFQYYREEENGRGNFPPRFSGLQFPNYSSELNVNALELDDSALYLCASSRGGYEQHFGPGTRLTVT.